What follows are 6 T cell receptor beta chains derived from one specimen sequenced in a study of shared T cell receptors in the human thymus. Method: immunoSEQ multiplex PCR; TCRdb's copy keeps in-frame clones and lacks some. This table holds about 500,000 clones, 75% to 80% found once. This sample also appeared in a second study, on human thymus T cells.

Sequenced sample: thymocytes. Receptors were obtained from a boy under three years old with a congenital heart defect.

The chain is built from TRBV4-2 and TRBJ2-1; TRBD2 matches 12 bases. The CDR3 is made up of 20 amino acids. Germline V gene data show CDR1 as LGHNA and CDR2 as YNFKEQ. J gave up 0 bases and V 1 base, and 10 bases lay outside the gene matches. The chain's CDR3 is CASSQGLAGAPLSSYNEQFF. The DNA for the CDR3 is TGTGCCAGCAGCCAAGGACTAGCGGGAGCCCCCTTAAGCTCCTACAATGAGCAGTTCTTC.

The chain is built from TRBV5-8 and TRBJ2-7; the D gene is possibly TRBD1 (6 bases). CDR3 size: 15 residues. The V gene's germline CDR1 is SGHTS and CDR2 YDEGEE. The ends were cut back, 4 bases at V and 3 bases at J, with 17 bases in the middle. Written as DNA, the CDR3 is TGTGCCAGCAGCGTCCGACAGGCCTCATACTACGAGCAGTACTTC. It translates to CASSVRQASYYEQYF.

DNA for the CDR3: TGTGCCAGCGGGGGGGGCAATGAGCAGTTCTTC. This gives the protein CASGGGNEQFF. V is TRBV7-6 and J is TRBJ2-1, with TRBD2 matching 7 bases. With V trimmed by 8 bases and J by 6 bases, 1 base remained unmatched. This CDR3 contains 11 residues. Germline CDR1 is SGHVS and CDR2 is FNYEAQ.

This sequence joins TRBV7-2 and TRBJ2-7; the D is unclear. Trimming took 1 base from V and 1 from J, leaving 14 bases between them. Germline assignment: CDR1 SGHTA and CDR2 FQGNSA. The CDR3 runs 16 residues. The CDR3 spells CASSLEWPPSSYEQYF. In nucleotides, the CDR3 is TGTGCCAGCAGCTTAGAGTGGCCGCCCTCATCCTACGAGCAGTACTTC.

The chain combines TRBV27 with TRBJ2-1; TRBD2 matches 7 bases. The CDR3 is 18 amino acids. V shed 2 bases and J 2 bases; nucleotides not matched to a gene: 12. Germline values: CDR1 MNHEY, CDR2 SMNVEV (reference sequence). In nucleotides, the CDR3 is TGTGCCAGCAGTTTAGCTTCTAGCGGCTCGCCTCCCTACAATGAGCAGTTCTTC. Encoded protein: CASSLASSGSPPYNEQFF.

The J gene is TRBJ2-6, the V gene TRBV4-2; TRBD2 agrees at 10 bases. V was pared by 0 bases and J by 3 bases, with 11 bases of the junction left unmatched. Germline V gene data show CDR1 as LGHNA and CDR2 as YNFKEQ. This CDR3 has 20 amino acids. CDR3 DNA sequence: TGTGCCAGCAGCCAAGAGGGGGGATTAGCGGGAGGAAGTGGGGCCAACGTCCTGACTTTC. Translation gives CASSQEGGLAGGSGANVLTF.